These T cell receptor beta chains were read from a single sample in a study of human thymus T cells. The method was immunoSEQ multiplex PCR; TCRdb's version includes in-frame clones alone and lacks a portion of them. Here the sample spans some 120,000 clones, 90% to 95% being singletons. Sequences were obtained from thymus tissue. These receptors all come from a boy under two years old with a congenital heart defect but otherwise immunologically healthy. Both conserved end residues are part of each CDR3.

j_call v_call cdr3_length cdr3_aa
TRBJ2-4 TRBV20-1 11 CSAGVKNIQYF
TRBJ2-5 TRBV7-2 13 CASSLPGPGAQYF
TRBJ2-3 TRBV5-1 18 CASSRDANNFGRSDTQYF
TRBJ2-2 TRBV4-2 19 CASSQQKGLAGTNTGELFF
TRBJ1-5 TRBV28 14 CASSGPPRNQPQHF
TRBJ1-5 TRBV28 16 CASSSPGTGGNQPQHF
TRBJ1-2 TRBV5-1 13 CASSGTGWYGYTF
TRBJ1-2 TRBV28 17 CASSFGAGGGPGYGYTF
TRBJ2-5 TRBV30 13 CAWSVPAGETQYF
TRBJ2-2 TRBV27 12 CASSFLGGELFF
TRBJ2-1 TRBV7-8 14 CASSLVPSGNEQFF
TRBJ1-3 TRBV28 16 CASSLTGTGVGNTIYF
TRBJ2-7 TRBV11-2 16 CASSLTGTGFTPEQYF
TRBJ2-1 TRBV30 16 CAWSRLGLAGGDEQFF
TRBJ2-1 TRBV6-5 14 CASSYRGPYNEQFF
TRBJ2-3 TRBV7-6 16 CASSSQAGGPTDTQYF